The clone carrying this T cell receptor beta chain has a handful of counts. This sample stems from a study of blood T cell repertoires in COVID-19. Study information: T cells, B-cell-depleted T cells, or PBMCs supplied cDNA or gDNA.

Sequencing used immunoSEQ multiplex PCR; TCRdb keeps in-frame clones, though not all of them. The table lists over 90,000 clones, 87% of them singletons. The V gene's germline CDR1 is LGHDT and CDR2 YNNKEL (reference sequence). The V gene lost 2 bases and the J gene lost 7 bases, with 15 bases spanning the gap. The CDR3 consists of 14 residues. This receptor was obtained from a human donor in a cohort sampled during active COVID-19. This chain links TRBV3-1 (or the pseudogene TRBV3-2) with TRBJ2-7, with D maybe TRBD2 (6 bases). The material sequenced was peripheral blood. CDR3 amino acids: CASSQPMTSYEQYF. The CDR3 DNA sequence: TGTGCCAGCAGCCAACCCATGACTAGTTATGAGCAGTACTTC.